These 10 T cell receptor beta chains were all obtained from the same sample, sequenced in a study of blood T cells in healthy people across ages. For the second PCR, which ran for about 7 to 11 cycles, a sample-barcoded 5' primer and a J-beta primer mix were used. TCRdb ran MiXCR on the 5' RACE reads and lists one entry per CDR3 protein. This table holds around 700,000 distinct CDR3 sequences, 20% to 25% found once. A further study also used this sample, focusing on T cells of mothers and their children.

What was sequenced was blood. The source is a boy between 10 and 17 years old in good health.

This clonotype was seen only a few times. The chain links TRBV7-6 to TRBJ2-1, with unresolved D. V was cut by 4 bases and J by 0 bases, with 13 bases left in between. Germline V gene sequence: CDR1 SGHVS, CDR2 FNYEAQ. The CDR3 extends over 16 amino acids. The CDR3, as DNA: TGTGCCAGCAGCTCTTCTGCGGATGTCTCCTACAATGAGCAGTTCTTC. Protein sequence: CASSSSADVSYNEQFF.

The chain is built from TRBV5-1 and TRBJ2-1, with TRBD2 identical over 10 bases. Germline CDR1 SGHRS, CDR2 YFSETQ. V dropped 0 bases and J dropped 5; count of bases not matched to a gene: 5. The CDR3 extends over 16 amino acids. CDR3 bases: TGCGCCAGCAGCTTGGCAGGGACTAGCGCAAACAATGAGCAGTTCTTC. As protein: CASSLAGTSANNEQFF. Variable domain in full (rest from reference TRBV5-1 and TRBJ2-1): KAGVTQTPRYLIKTRGQQVTLSCSPISGHRSVSWYQQTPGQGLQFLFEYFSETQRNKGNFPGRFSGRQFSNSRSEMNVSTLELGDSALYLCASSLAGTSANNEQFFGPGTRLTVL.

The sample holds one count of this clonotype. The CDR3: CASSQGGLSQYF. CDR3 DNA sequence: TGCGCCAGCAGCCAAGGCGGACTTTCGCAGTATTTT. This chain joins TRBV4-3 and TRBJ2-3, with D maybe TRBD2 (5 bases). CDR1 is LGHNA and CDR2 is YSLEER in the germline V gene. The V end lost 1 base, the J end lost 10 bases, and 9 bases lay between the germline ends. This CDR3 comprises 12 residues.

The gene calls are TRBV19 and TRBJ2-5; D is uncertain. Germline CDR1 and CDR2: LNHDA and SQIVND (reference sequence). This CDR3 comprises 14 residues. V was clipped by 5 bases and J by 1 base, with 11 bases between them. In DNA, the CDR3 is TGTGCCAGTAGTCAGCAGGCGGCCCAAGAGACCCAGTACTTC. Protein product: CASSQQAAQETQYF.

A few counts support this clonotype. V usage is TRBV6-5 and J usage is TRBJ2-3, with TRBD2 matching over 8 bases. The CDR3 runs to 17 residues. The J segment lost 5 bases and the V segment lost 0 bases, leaving 10 bases of the junction unmatched. The germline V gene has CDR1 MNHEY and CDR2 SVGAGI. The CDR3 region has the DNA TGTGCCAGCAGTTACTCTTATAGAGCGGGAGCGAAAGATACGCAGTATTTT. This translates into CASSYSYRAGAKDTQYF.

This rearrangement joins TRBV21-1 to TRBJ1-2; no DNA check was done on the table's D call, TRBD1. TRBV21-1 constitutes a pseudogene. The CDR3 is made up of 18 amino acids. This chain's CDR3 is CASSKWRWFGGPCYGYTF. CDR3 sequence (DNA): TGCGCCAGCAGCAAATGGAGGTGGTTTGGGGGTCCATGCTATGGCTACACCTTC.

The CDR3 protein is CASKEGSGGPDTQYF. DNA of the CDR3: TGTGCCAGCAAGGAGGGAAGCGGGGGTCCAGATACGCAGTATTTT. The chain recombines TRBV2 with TRBJ2-3; 8 bases map to TRBD2. This CDR3 is built from 15 residues. Per germline, CDR1 SNHLY and CDR2 FYNNEI. With 7 bases clipped from V and 4 bases from J, the junction kept 10 bases outside the gene matches.

This clonotype was recorded a few times. The chain employs TRBV6-2 or TRBV6-3 and TRBJ2-1; 10 nucleotides line up with TRBD2. J was trimmed by 7 bases and V by 4 bases; bases with no gene match: 1. The CDR3 contains 13 residues. CDR1 is MNHEY, CDR2 SVGEGT, per germline. The CDR3 region is CASSWGLANEQFF. The CDR3 region has the DNA TGTGCCAGCAGTTGGGGACTAGCGAATGAGCAGTTCTTC.

This clonotype has a handful of counts. The genes are TRBV5-6 and TRBJ2-5, with 12 bases aligning to TRBD2. The end of the DNA aligns better with TRBJ2-7, so the J call may be wrong. This CDR3 spans 16 amino acids. The germline V gene encodes CDR1 SGHDT and CDR2 YYEEEE. DNA of the CDR3: TGTGCCAGCAGCGACGGGACTAGCGGGCTTACCTACGAGCAGTACTTC. This sequence encodes CASSDGTSGLTYEQYF.

The V call is TRBV7-3, the J call TRBJ2-1, with TRBD2 identical over 7 bases. The CDR3 consists of 14 residues. The trim removed 5 bases at V and 3 bases at J, leaving 4 bases unmatched. The V gene's germline CDR1 is SGHTA and CDR2 FQGTGA. CDR3 coding DNA: TGTGCCAGCAGCCCTCAGCGGGACTACAATGAGCAGTTCTTC. It translates to CASSPQRDYNEQFF.